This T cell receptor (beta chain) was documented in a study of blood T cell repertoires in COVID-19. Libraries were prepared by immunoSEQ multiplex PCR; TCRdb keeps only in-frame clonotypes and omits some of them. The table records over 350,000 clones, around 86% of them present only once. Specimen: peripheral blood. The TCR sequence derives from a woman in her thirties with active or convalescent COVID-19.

The CDR3 nucleotides read TGCAGCGCAACTTGGGGGAGGGAAAGCACTGAAGCTTTCTTT. Residues: CSATWGRESTEAFF. The chain combines TRBV29-1 with TRBJ1-1; maybe TRBD1 (5 bases). The CDR3 spans 14 residues. With 7 bases removed from V and 4 bases from J, the gap between germline ends came to 19 bases. Per the germline V gene, CDR1 is SQVTM and CDR2 is ANQGSEA. The complete variable domain, with remaining parts taken from reference TRBV29-1 and TRBJ1-1, reads SAVISQKPSRDICQRGTSLTIQCQVDSQVTMMFWYRQQPGQSLTLIATANQGSEATYESGFVIDKFPISRPNLTFSTLTVSNMSPEDSSIYLCSATWGRESTEAFFGQGTRLTVV.